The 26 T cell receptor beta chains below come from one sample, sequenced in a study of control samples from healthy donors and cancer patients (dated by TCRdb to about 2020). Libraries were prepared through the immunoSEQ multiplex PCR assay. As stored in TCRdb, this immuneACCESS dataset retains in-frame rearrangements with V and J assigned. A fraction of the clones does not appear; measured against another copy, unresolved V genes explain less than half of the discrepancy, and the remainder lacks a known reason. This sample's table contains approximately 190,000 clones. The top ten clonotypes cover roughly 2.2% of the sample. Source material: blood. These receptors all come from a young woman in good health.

Here the CDR3 DNA reads TGCGCCAGCAGCCAAGATTTTGGGCAGCGATATTCACCCCTCCACTTT. Its protein is CASSQDFGQRYSPLHF. The rearrangement joins TRBV4-1 to TRBJ1-6; D not resolved. CDR1 is MGHRA and CDR2 is YSYEKL in the germline V gene. V lost 0 bases and J 8 bases, leaving 14 bases between the germline ends. This CDR3 has 16 residues.

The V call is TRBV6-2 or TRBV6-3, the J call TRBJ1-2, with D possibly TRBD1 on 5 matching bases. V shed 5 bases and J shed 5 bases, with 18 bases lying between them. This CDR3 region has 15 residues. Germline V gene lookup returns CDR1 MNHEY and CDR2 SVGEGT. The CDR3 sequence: CASSTSRGPNYGYTF. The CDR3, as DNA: TGTGCCAGCAGTACTTCCCGGGGACCAAATTATGGCTACACCTTC.

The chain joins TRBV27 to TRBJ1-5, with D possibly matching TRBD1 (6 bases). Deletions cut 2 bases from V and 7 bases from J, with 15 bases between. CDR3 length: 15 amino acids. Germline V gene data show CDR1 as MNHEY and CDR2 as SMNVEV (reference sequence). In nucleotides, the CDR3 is TGTGCCAGCAGTTTAATACAGGGATCGGACCAGCCCCAGCATTTT. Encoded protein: CASSLIQGSDQPQHF.

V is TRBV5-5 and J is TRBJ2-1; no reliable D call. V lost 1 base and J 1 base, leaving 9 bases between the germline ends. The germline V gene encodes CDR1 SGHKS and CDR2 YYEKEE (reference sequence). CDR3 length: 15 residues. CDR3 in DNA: TGTGCCAGCAGCTTGACCTCTCGATCCTACAATGAGCAGTTCTTC. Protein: CASSLTSRSYNEQFF. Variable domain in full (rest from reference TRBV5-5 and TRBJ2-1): DAGVTQSPTHLIKTRGQQVTLRCSPISGHKSVSWYQQVLGQGPQFIFQYYEKEERGRGNFPDRFSARQFPNYSSELNVNALLLGDSALYLCASSLTSRSYNEQFFGPGTRLTVL.

This chain's CDR3 is CASSGPGWGHQNTEAFF. CDR3 coding DNA: TGTGCCAGCAGCGGGCCCGGATGGGGGCACCAGAACACTGAAGCTTTCTTT. The chain couples TRBV21-1 to TRBJ1-1; the table calls TRBD1, which could not be checked here. TRBV21-1 constitutes a pseudogene. The CDR3 is made up of 17 amino acids.

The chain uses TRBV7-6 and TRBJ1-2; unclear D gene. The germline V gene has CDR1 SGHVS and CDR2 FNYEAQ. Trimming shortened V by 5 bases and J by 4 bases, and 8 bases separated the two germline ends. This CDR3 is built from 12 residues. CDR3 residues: CASSPDGYGYTF. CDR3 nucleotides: TGTGCCAGCAGCCCGGACGGCTATGGCTACACCTTC.

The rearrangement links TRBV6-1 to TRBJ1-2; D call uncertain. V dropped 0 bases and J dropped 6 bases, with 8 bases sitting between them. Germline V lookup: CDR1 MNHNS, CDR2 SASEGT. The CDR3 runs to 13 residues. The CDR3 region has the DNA TGTGCCAGCAGTGAAGCCGACTTGGATGGCTACACCTTC. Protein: CASSEADLDGYTF.

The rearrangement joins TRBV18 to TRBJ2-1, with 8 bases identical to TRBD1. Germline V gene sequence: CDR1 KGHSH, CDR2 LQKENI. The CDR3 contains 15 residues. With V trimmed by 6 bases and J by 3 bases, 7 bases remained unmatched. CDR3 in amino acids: CASSGPGGIYNEQFF. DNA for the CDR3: TGTGCCAGCTCCGGCCCAGGGGGCATCTACAATGAGCAGTTCTTC. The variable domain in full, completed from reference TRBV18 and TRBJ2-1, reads NAGVMQNPRHLVRRRGQEARLRCSPMKGHSHVYWYRQLPEEGLKFMVYLQKENIIDESGMPKERFSAEFPKEGPSILRIQQVVRGDSAAYFCASSGPGGIYNEQFFGPGTRLTVL.

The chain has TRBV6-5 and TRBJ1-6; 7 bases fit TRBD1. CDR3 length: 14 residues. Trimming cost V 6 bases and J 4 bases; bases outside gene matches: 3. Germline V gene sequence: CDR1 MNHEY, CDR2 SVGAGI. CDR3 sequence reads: CASSRQGYNSPLHF. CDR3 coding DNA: TGTGCCAGCAGCCGACAGGGATATAATTCACCCCTCCACTTT.

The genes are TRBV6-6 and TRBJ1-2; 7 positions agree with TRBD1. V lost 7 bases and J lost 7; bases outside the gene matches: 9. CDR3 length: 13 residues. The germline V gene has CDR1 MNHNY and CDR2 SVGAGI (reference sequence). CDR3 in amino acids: CASKDRDRGGYTF. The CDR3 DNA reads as TGTGCCAGCAAAGACAGGGACCGGGGTGGCTACACCTTC.

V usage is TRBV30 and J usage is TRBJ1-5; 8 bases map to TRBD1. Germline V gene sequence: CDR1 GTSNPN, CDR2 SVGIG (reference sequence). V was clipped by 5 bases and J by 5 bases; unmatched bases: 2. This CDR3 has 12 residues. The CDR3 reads CAWDRGDQPQHF. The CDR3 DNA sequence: TGTGCCTGGGACAGGGGTGATCAGCCCCAGCATTTT.

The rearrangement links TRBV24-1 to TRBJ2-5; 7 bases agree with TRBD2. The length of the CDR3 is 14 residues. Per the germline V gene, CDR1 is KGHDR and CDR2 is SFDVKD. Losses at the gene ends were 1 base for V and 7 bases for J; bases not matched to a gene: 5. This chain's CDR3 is CATSDFGGSGTQYF. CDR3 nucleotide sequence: TGTGCCACCAGTGATTTCGGGGGGTCTGGGACCCAGTACTTC.

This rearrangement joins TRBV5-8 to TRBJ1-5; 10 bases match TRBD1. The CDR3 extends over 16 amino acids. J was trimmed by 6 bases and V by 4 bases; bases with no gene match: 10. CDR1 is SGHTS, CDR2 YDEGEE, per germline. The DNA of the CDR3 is TGTGCCAGCAGCAATCCGGGACAGGGGAGTCGTCAGCCCCAGCATTTT. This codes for CASSNPGQGSRQPQHF.

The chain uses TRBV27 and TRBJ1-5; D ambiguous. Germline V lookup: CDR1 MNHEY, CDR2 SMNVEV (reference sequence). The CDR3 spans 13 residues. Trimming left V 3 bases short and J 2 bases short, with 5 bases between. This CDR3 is CASSFGGNQPQHF. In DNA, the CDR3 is TGTGCCAGCAGTTTCGGGGGCAATCAGCCCCAGCATTTT.

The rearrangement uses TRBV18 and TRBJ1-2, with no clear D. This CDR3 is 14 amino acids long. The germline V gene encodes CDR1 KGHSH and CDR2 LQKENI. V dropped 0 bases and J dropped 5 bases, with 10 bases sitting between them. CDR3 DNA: TGTGCCAGCTCACCACCGGTCAGAAATTATGGCTACACCTTC. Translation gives CASSPPVRNYGYTF.

This CDR3 reads CASSADRGEYNEQFF. The DNA of the CDR3 is TGCGCCAGCAGCGCGGACAGGGGCGAGTACAATGAGCAGTTCTTC. V is TRBV10-1 and J is TRBJ2-1; 9 positions match TRBD1. CDR1 and CDR2 (germline): WNHNN, SYGVQD (reference sequence). This CDR3 has 15 residues. V trimming: 6 bases; J trimming: 4 bases; junction bases outside the gene matches: 7.

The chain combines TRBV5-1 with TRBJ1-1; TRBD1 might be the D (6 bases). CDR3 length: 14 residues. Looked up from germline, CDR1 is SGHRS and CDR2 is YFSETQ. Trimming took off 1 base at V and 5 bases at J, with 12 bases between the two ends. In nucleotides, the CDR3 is TGCGCCAGCAGCTTGTTTAGGGGGGAAACTGAAGCTTTCTTT. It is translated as CASSLFRGETEAFF.

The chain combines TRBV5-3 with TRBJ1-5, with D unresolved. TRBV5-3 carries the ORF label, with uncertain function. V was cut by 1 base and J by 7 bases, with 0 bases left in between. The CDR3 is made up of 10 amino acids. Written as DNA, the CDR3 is TGTGCCAGAAGCTTGCAGCCCCAGCATTTT. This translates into CARSLQPQHF.

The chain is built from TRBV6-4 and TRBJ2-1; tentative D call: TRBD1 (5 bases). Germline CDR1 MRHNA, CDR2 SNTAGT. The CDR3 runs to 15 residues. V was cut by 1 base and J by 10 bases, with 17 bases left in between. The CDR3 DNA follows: TGTGCCAGCAGTGACTTACAGGCTGGACCTCAGGAGCAGTTCTTC. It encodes CASSDLQAGPQEQFF.

CDR3 loop: CASSIRDTHSPLHF. The CDR3 DNA is TGTGCCAGCAGCATCCGGGACACTCATTCACCCCTCCACTTT. The V call is TRBV9, the J call TRBJ1-6; D is perhaps TRBD1 (6 bases). The CDR3 covers 14 residues. From germline, CDR1 is SGDLS and CDR2 YYNGEE. V was cut by 4 bases and J by 8 bases, with 13 bases left in between.

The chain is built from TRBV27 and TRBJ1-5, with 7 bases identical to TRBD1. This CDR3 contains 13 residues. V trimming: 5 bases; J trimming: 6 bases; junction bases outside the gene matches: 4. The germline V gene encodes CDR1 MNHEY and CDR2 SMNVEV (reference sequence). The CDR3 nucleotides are TGTGCCAGCAGTGCTGACAGGGTTCAGCCCCAGCATTTT. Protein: CASSADRVQPQHF.

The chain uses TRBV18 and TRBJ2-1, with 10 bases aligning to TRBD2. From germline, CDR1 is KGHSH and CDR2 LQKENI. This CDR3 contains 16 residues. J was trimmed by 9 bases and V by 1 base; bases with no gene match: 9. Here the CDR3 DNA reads TGTGCCAGCTCACCACGGAGCGGGGGGGCCCAAAGTGAGCAGTTCTTC. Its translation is CASSPRSGGAQSEQFF.

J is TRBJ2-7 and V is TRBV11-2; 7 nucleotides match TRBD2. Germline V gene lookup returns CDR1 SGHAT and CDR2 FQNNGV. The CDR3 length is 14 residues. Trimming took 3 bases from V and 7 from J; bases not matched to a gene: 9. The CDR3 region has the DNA TGTGCCAGCAGCTTGGTCCGGGACGGGGGGGAGCAGTACTTC. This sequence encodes CASSLVRDGGEQYF.

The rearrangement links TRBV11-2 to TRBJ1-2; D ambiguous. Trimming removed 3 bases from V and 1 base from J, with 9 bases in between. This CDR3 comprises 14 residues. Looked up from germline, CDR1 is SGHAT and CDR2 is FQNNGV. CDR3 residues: CASSFKRGNYGYTF. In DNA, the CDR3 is TGTGCCAGCAGCTTCAAACGGGGTAACTATGGCTACACCTTC.

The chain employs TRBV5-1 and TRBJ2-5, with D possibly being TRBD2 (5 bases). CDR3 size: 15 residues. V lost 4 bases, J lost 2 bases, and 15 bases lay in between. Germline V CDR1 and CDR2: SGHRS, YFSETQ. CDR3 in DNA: TGCGCCAGCAGCGTGGACTCGGACTTTCAAGAGACCCAGTACTTC. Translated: CASSVDSDFQETQYF.

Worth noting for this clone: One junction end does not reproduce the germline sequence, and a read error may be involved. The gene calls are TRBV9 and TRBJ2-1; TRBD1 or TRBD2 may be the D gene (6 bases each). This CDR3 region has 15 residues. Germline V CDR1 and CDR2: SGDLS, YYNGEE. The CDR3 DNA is TGTGCCAGCAGCGCGGGGGCTGGAGGCTACCATGAGCAGTTCTTC. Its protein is CASSAGAGGYHEQFF.